These 9 T cell receptor beta chains came from one sample sequenced in a study of OX40 agonist ivuxolimab in advanced cancers. Assay: immunoSEQ multiplex PCR; the TCRdb copy retains only in-frame clones and omits some. The repertoire holds about 26,000 clones, with about 88% as singletons. The starting material was CD4+ or CD8+ T cells sorted from blood, obtained in a trial of the OX40 agonist ivuxolimab. All receptors derive from an adult with an advanced solid tumor such as melanoma, head and neck, liver or kidney cancer.

The chain couples TRBV6-5 to TRBJ2-2; perhaps TRBD2 as D (6 bases). The CDR3 sequence is 14 residues long. V lost 8 bases and J 4 bases, leaving 14 bases between the germline ends. The V gene's germline CDR1 is MNHEY and CDR2 SVGAGI. DNA of the CDR3: TGTGCCAGCGCGCCGGGGGTCTTCACCGGGGAGCTGTTTTTT. This translates into CASAPGVFTGELFF.

The V gene is TRBV5-6, the J gene TRBJ1-4; D might be TRBD1 (5 bases). The CDR3 extends over 16 amino acids. V dropped 5 bases and J dropped 3 bases, with 17 bases sitting between them. Per the germline V gene, CDR1 is SGHDT and CDR2 is YYEEEE. The CDR3 nucleotides read TGTGCCAGCAGGGGACCCGGAGCCTCGCCTAATGAAAAACTGTTTTTT. Protein product: CASRGPGASPNEKLFF.

The CDR3 protein is CASSIASSYTRMTPEAFF. The CDR3 DNA follows: TGTGCCAGTAGTATTGCCAGCTCATACACAAGAATGACCCCTGAAGCTTTCTTT. The chain recombines TRBV19 with TRBJ1-1; D is uncertain. The V gene's germline CDR1 is LNHDA and CDR2 SQIVND (reference sequence). The CDR3 is made up of 18 amino acids. V lost 3 bases, J lost 6 bases, and 26 bases lay in between. Supplemented by reference TRBV19 and TRBJ1-1, the full variable domain reads DGGITQSPKYLFRKEGQNVTLSCEQNLNHDAMYWYRQDPGQGLRLIYYSQIVNDFQKGDIAEGYSVSREKKESFPLTVTSAQKNPTAFYLCASSIASSYTRMTPEAFFGQGTRLTVV.

CDR3 amino acids: CASSFVGTRNNEQFF. Written as DNA, the CDR3 is TGTGCCAGCAGCTTTGTCGGGACAAGGAACAATGAGCAGTTCTTC. J is TRBJ2-1 and V is TRBV7-3, with D perhaps matching TRBD1 (6 bases). Germline V gene sequence: CDR1 SGHTA, CDR2 FQGTGA. V was shortened by 3 bases and J by 5 bases, with 14 bases between the two germline ends. This CDR3 spans 15 amino acids.

The chain combines TRBV14 with TRBJ2-7; D is undetermined. This CDR3 has 14 residues. Germline CDR1 reads SGHDN; CDR2 reads FVKESK. Trimming removed 1 base from V and 3 bases from J, with 10 bases in between. The CDR3 nucleotides read TGTGCCAGCAGCCAAGGCCGGATTTTCTACGAGCAGTACTTC. Translation: CASSQGRIFYEQYF.

The chain is built from TRBV11-2 and TRBJ2-3; a weak D match, TRBD1 (5 bases). Germline V lookup: CDR1 SGHAT, CDR2 FQNNGV. The CDR3 totals 15 residues. The V gene lost 1 base and the J gene lost 0 bases, with 8 bases spanning the gap. CDR3 bases: TGTGCCAGCAGCTTAGTTACAGGTAGCACAGATACGCAGTATTTT. It codes for CASSLVTGSTDTQYF.

This chain uses TRBV4-3 with TRBJ1-6; 11 nucleotides line up with TRBD1. Germline values: CDR1 LGHNA, CDR2 YSLEER. With V trimmed by 0 bases and J by 9 bases, 4 bases remained unmatched. The CDR3 covers 16 residues. The CDR3 bases are TGCGCCAGCAGCCAAGATGTCGGGACAGGGGGTTCACCCCTCCACTTT. This gives the protein CASSQDVGTGGSPLHF.

J is TRBJ1-5 and V is TRBV19, with D uncertain. CDR3 length: 15 residues. The germline gives CDR1 LNHDA, CDR2 SQIVND (reference sequence). V lost 3 bases, J lost 1 base, and 10 bases lay in between. The chain's CDR3 is CASSMVRESNQPQHF. CDR3 in DNA: TGTGCCAGTAGTATGGTGCGGGAGAGCAATCAGCCCCAGCATTTT.

CDR3 sequence: CASSGDTGNYGYTF. CDR3 bases: TGTGCCAGCAGCGGCGACACAGGGAACTATGGCTACACCTTC. The chain is built from TRBV9 and TRBJ1-2; a weak D match, TRBD1 (6 bases). V lost 3 bases, J lost 2 bases, and 11 bases lay in between. CDR1 and CDR2 from the germline V gene are SGDLS and YYNGEE. The CDR3 covers 14 residues.